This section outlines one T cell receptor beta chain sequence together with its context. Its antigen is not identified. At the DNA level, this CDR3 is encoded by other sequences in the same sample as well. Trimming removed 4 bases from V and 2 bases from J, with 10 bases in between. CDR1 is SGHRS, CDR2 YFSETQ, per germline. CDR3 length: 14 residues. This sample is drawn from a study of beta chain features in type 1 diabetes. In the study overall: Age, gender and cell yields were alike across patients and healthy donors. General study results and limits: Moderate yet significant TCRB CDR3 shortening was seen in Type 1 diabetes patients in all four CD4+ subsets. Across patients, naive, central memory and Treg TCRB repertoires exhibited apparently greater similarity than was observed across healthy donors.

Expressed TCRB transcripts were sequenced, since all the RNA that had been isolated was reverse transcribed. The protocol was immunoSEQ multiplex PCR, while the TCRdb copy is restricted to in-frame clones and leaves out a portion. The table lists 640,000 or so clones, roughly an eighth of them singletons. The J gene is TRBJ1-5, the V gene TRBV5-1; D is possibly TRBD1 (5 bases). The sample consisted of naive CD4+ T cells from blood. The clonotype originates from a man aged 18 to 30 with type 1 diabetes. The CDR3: CASSEGNGNQPQHF. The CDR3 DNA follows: TGCGCCAGCAGCGAGGGGAATGGCAATCAGCCCCAGCATTTT.